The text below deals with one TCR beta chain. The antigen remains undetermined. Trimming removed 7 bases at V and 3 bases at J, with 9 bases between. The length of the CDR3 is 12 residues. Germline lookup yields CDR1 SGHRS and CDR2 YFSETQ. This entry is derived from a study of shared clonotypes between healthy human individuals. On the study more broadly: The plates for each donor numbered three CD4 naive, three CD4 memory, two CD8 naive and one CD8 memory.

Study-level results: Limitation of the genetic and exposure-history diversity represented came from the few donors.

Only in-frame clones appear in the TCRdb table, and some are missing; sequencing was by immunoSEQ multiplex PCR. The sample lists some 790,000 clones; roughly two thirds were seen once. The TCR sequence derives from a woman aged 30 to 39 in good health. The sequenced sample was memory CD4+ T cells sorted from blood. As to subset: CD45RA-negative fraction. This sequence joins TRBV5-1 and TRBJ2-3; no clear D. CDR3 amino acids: CASRQETDTQYF. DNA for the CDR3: TGCGCCAGCCGGCAGGAGACAGATACGCAGTATTTT.